This TCR beta chain originates from a study of blood T cell repertoires in COVID-19 (dated by TCRdb to the early 2020s). Background for the entire study: Collaborator samples came from the United States, Italy and Spain and covered acute and convalescent phases of COVID-19. The repertoires were made available in a free public database intended to serve as a resource for research on the immune response to SARS-CoV-2. The material from the prospective study consisted of cDNA or gDNA derived from T cells, B-cell-depleted T cells, or PBMCs. Sample metadata almost always included a de-identified subject ID, COVID-19 status, age in years and sex. Subjects who had been exposed to COVID-19, were actively infected with it, or had recovered from it provided the deeply sampled blood TCRbeta repertoires that made up the dataset. Where HLA class I and class II types were available, the types were taken from metadata supplied by the sample provider, not from assay-based typing. The samples were drawn from two sources: the first 160 participants of the ongoing ImmuneRACE study, and approximately 1,300 subjects contributed by 6 global collaborators. Here is what the overall study found, with its caveats: The amount of clinical and demographic metadata varied by source and participant and was provided uncurated.

The immunoSEQ Assay, a bias-controlled multiplex PCR, was used to amplify TCRbeta CDR3 regions from genomic DNA. The paper's data handling went like this. The number of nucleated cells in each sample was estimated by amplification of reference gene primers within the assay. Sequence reads were collapsed and filtered to measure the absolute abundance of every unique TCRbeta CDR3 rearrangement. For each sample, productive Simpson clonality was calculated as the square root of Simpson's diversity index across productive rearrangements. The source is immuneACCESS, and TCRdb retained only in-frame sequences with V and J called. Part of the clones is not carried over; for the studies checked, unresolved V genes explain less than half of this, and the remainder is unexplained. V and J calls and clone size are as listed in that table; D and trimming were resolved from the DNA. The sample profile shows approximately 500,000 clones; approximately 91% of them were found once. The ten largest clonotypes hold roughly 7.3% of the sample.

Regarding this clone: The specificity of this receptor is unknown. No much larger clone is present one base from it, and per-base qualities are unavailable.

One collaborating source in Seattle enrolled patients during active infection and followed them longitudinally through the course of disease. The collaborating institutions used their own protocols to collect whole blood in K2EDTA tubes. For TCRbeta analysis, collaborator samples were shipped as frozen whole blood, as isolated PBMCs, or as DNA extracted from either sample type. Looking up the germline V gene yields CDR1 MRHNA and CDR2 SNTAGT. Spanning cysteine to phenylalanine, the CDR3 consists of 15 amino acids. Here the CDR3 DNA is all that survives: 45 bases in frame from base 1. V loses 5 bases at its end and J loses 7 bases; junction bases beyond the gene matches: 8.

The receptor was isolated from a woman aged 50 to 60 with COVID-19, enrolled during active disease. The rearranged segments are TRBV6-4 and TRBJ2-1; TRBD2 aligns with 10 central bases. The sequencing input was peripheral blood. This receptor carries the CDR3 CASSTELAGRNEQFF. The nucleotide sequence is given as TGTGCCAGCAGTACCGAACTAGCGGGGCGGAATGAGCAGTTCTTC.